This T cell receptor beta chain was profiled in a study of beta chain features in type 1 diabetes. About the research overall: Sorted cell examination encompassed about 110,000,000 cells across all samples.

This clone came up a few times. The antigen is unknown. CDR1 is LGHNA, CDR2 YNFKEQ, per germline. V lost 5 bases to trimming and J lost 3 bases; unmatched junction nucleotides: 10. The CDR3 is 16 amino acids. The investigators reverse transcribed all of the isolated RNA, so they sequenced expressed TCRB transcripts. The assay was immunoSEQ multiplex PCR, and TCRdb's table has in-frame clones only and misses some. This repertoire shows hundreds of thousands of clones, less than 15% found once; its top ten account for about 6.6%. Isolation of CD4+ naive, central memory, regulatory and stem cell-like memory cells was achieved by sorting via CD45RO/CCR7/CD25/CD127/CD95/CD27. Study-level points and caveats: Sequencing the cDNA could make cells with high TCR expression show up more than they should. At VDJ recombination sites, type 1 diabetes patients had fewer insertions and more deleted nucleotides.

The V and J genes are TRBV4-2 and TRBJ2-3; 8 bases line up with TRBD1. The source is a man aged 25-45 years in good health. Sequenced: central memory CD4+ T cells from blood. For the CDR3, the DNA is TGTGCCAGCAGCTCCCGGACAGGGCGTGGAACAGATACGCAGTATTTT. The encoded protein is CASSSRTGRGTDTQYF.